This TCR beta chain was sequenced for a study of PD-1 blockade in classical Hodgkin lymphoma. About this clone: Its target is unknown.

Clones were sequenced by immunoSEQ multiplex PCR, and TCRdb holds only the in-frame ones, with some missing. Among about 25,000 clones listed, around 81% were seen once. All the patients suffered relapse after autologous stem cell transplantation, and brentuximab vedotin exposure differed. The CDR3 covers 14 residues. Trimming stripped 3 bases from V and 1 base from J, with 9 bases between. Germline CDR1 LNHDA, CDR2 SQIVND (reference sequence). Study conclusions and caveats: Patients excluded were those beginning nivolumab under 1 year after ASCT. Reports indicated that newly diagnosed patients had lower baseline TCR diversity than healthy donors did. Those achieving complete response showed baseline diversity like newly diagnosed patients. Repertoire differences lack defined causes, possibly disease activity or prior therapy.

The sequence was collected from a human donor with classical Hodgkin lymphoma. This chain connects TRBV19 to TRBJ2-5; D gene ambiguous. The sequenced sample was peripheral blood mononuclear cells (PBMCs), obtained before the second cycle of nivolumab. The CDR3 protein is CASSIRAIQETQYF. For the CDR3, the DNA is TGTGCCAGTAGTATCCGGGCCATCCAAGAGACCCAGTACTTC.